The clone carrying this T cell receptor (beta chain) was seen only once. The record originates from a study of blood T cell repertoires in COVID-19. Profiling relied on immunoSEQ multiplex PCR, and the TCRdb table lists in-frame clones only, not all of them. The data show 150,000 to 160,000 clones, around 78% seen once. In germline, CDR1 is MNHEY, CDR2 SVGAGI. V lost 5 bases and J lost 2, with 12 bases in between. The CDR3 spans 14 residues. This clonotype was sampled from a man older than 75 with acute or convalescent COVID-19. Source material: peripheral blood. The genes are TRBV6-5 and TRBJ1-2; D is possibly TRBD1 (6 bases). CDR3 loop: CASSQGSYNYGYTF. The CDR3 DNA is TGTGCCAGCAGTCAGGGGAGTTACAACTATGGCTACACCTTC.